The sequence of this T cell receptor beta chain was determined in a study of blood T cells in healthy people across ages. Germline assignment: CDR1 MDHEN and CDR2 SYDVKM. This CDR3 spans 15 amino acids. J lost 3 bases, V lost 7 bases, and 11 bases had no gene match. Then a second PCR, running roughly 7 to 11 cycles, was carried out with a sample-barcoded 5' primer and a J-beta primer mix. TCRdb reprocessed the 5' RACE reads via MiXCR and lists one record per CDR3 protein. Of over 600,000 distinct CDR3 sequences in the sample, roughly three fifths were seen once. The clonotype comes from a man in his forties in good health. The rearrangement uses TRBV28 and TRBJ1-1; 7 positions match TRBD1. Material for sequencing was blood. The CDR3 sequence is CASTTPTGKHTEAFF. The CDR3, as DNA: TGTGCCAGCACCACTCCGACAGGGAAACACACTGAAGCTTTCTTT. The full variable domain, completed using reference TRBV28 and TRBJ1-1, is DVKVTQSSRYLVKRTGEKVFLECVQDMDHENMFWYRQDPGLGLRLIYFSYDVKMKEKGDIPEGYSVSREKKERFSLILESASTNQTSMYLCASTTPTGKHTEAFFGQGTRLTVV.